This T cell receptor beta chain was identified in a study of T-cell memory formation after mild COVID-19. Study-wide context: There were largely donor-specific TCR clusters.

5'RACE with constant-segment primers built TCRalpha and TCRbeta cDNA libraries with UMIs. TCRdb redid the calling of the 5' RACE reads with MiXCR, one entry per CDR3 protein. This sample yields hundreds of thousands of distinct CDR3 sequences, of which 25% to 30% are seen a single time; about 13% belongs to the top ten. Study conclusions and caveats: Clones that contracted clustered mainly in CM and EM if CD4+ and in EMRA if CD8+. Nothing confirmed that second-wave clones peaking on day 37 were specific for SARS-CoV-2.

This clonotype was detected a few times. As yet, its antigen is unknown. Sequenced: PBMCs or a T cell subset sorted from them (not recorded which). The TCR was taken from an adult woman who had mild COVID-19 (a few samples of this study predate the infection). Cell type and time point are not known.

The CDR3 coding sequence is TGCGCCAGCACCCCGGTAGGGGCGGGGGCGAACACCGGGGAGCTGTTTTTT. Its translation is CASTPVGAGANTGELFF. The V and J genes are TRBV5-1 and TRBJ2-2; 7 bases map to TRBD2. CDR3 size: 17 residues. The V gene end was trimmed by 6 bases and the J gene end by 0 bases; junction bases not matched to a gene: 11. Per germline, CDR1 SGHRS and CDR2 YFSETQ.